The 13 T cell receptor beta chains listed next were all sequenced from one sample in a study of cytomegalovirus exposure and HLA in healthy donors. 13 Jbeta primers and 60 Vbeta primers were used for the PCR. Only in-frame clones appear in the TCRdb table, and some are missing; sequencing was by immunoSEQ multiplex PCR. In the table there are 82,000 or so clones, around 10% of which are singletons. Source material: PBMCs. The receptors derive from a man aged 55 to 70 in good health and CMV-seropositive.

In the case of this clone: The same CDR3 can be traced to other DNA sequences in this sample. The CDR3 loop is CAWSGQGDTQYF. CDR3 nucleotide sequence: TGTGCCTGGAGCGGACAGGGGGATACGCAGTATTTT. The J gene is TRBJ2-3, the V gene TRBV30; 9 bases map to TRBD1. Germline V lookup: CDR1 GTSNPN, CDR2 SVGIG (reference sequence). The CDR3 extends over 12 amino acids. Unmatched junction bases numbered 1, after V lost 3 bases and J lost 6 bases.

The CDR3 DNA follows: TGTGCCAGCACCCCTAGCGGGAGGGTGAATGAGCAGTTCTTC. Its translation is CASTPSGRVNEQFF. This rearrangement joins TRBV7-2 to TRBJ2-1, with 12 bases that match TRBD2. Germline V lookup: CDR1 SGHTA, CDR2 FQGNSA. The CDR3 is made up of 14 amino acids. The ends lost 7 bases at V and 7 bases at J; junction bases unmatched: 5.

The chain carries TRBV4-1 and TRBJ1-2; D may be TRBD1 (5 bases). The CDR3 is 15 amino acids. Trimming removed 0 bases at V and 4 bases at J, with 12 bases between. In germline, CDR1 is MGHRA, CDR2 YSYEKL. In nucleotides, the CDR3 is TGCGCCAGCAGCCAAGATTTGGGGGGGATCTATGGCTACACCTTC. It specifies CASSQDLGGIYGYTF.

This clone was observed a few times. V and J are TRBV18 and TRBJ2-1; TRBD2 agrees at 7 bases. This CDR3 has 14 residues. CDR1 KGHSH and CDR2 LQKENI come from the germline V gene. V gave up 8 bases and J gave up 6 bases; unmatched junction bases: 10. The CDR3 sequence: CASAMGTTINEQFF. The CDR3 DNA is TGTGCCAGCGCGATGGGGACTACTATCAATGAGCAGTTCTTC.

This clone was recorded a few times. The J gene is TRBJ2-1, the V gene TRBV2; no reliable D call. The V gene lost 2 bases and the J gene lost 9 bases, with 5 bases spanning the gap. This CDR3 is built from 11 residues. Germline V gene sequence: CDR1 SNHLY, CDR2 FYNNEI. CDR3 bases: TGTGCCAGCAGTGAATATAGTGAGCAGTTCTTC. Protein product: CASSEYSEQFF. Variable domain in full (rest from reference TRBV2 and TRBJ2-1): EPEVTQTPSHQVTQMGQEVILRCVPISNHLYFYWYRQILGQKVEFLVSFYNNEISEKSEIFDDQFSVERPDGSNFTLKIRSTKLEDSAMYFCASSEYSEQFFGPGTRLTVL.

This clone was seen only a few times. The CDR3 sequence: CASSGNRVGQPQHF. CDR3 coding DNA: TGTGCCAGCAGTGGCAACAGGGTAGGTCAGCCCCAGCATTTT. The genes are TRBV28 and TRBJ1-5, with D possibly being TRBD1 (6 bases). The CDR3 runs to 14 residues. V was shortened by 5 bases and J by 6 bases, with 14 bases between the two germline ends. Germline values: CDR1 MDHEN, CDR2 SYDVKM.

This clone was counted a few times. The gene calls are TRBV7-9 and TRBJ2-7; 10 bases agree with TRBD2. V lost 2 bases, J lost 3 bases, and 4 bases stayed unmatched. Germline V gives CDR1 SEHNR, CDR2 FQNEAQ (reference sequence). CDR3 length: 15 residues. The CDR3 nucleotides are TGTGCCAGCAGCTTATGGCCTAGCGGGAGCTACGAGCAGTACTTC. It encodes CASSLWPSGSYEQYF.

In DNA form, the CDR3 reads TGTGCCAGCAGCTTAGTACTAGCGGGGTACCAAGAGACCCAGTACTTC. Translation: CASSLVLAGYQETQYF. This chain connects TRBV7-2 to TRBJ2-5; 10 bases agree with TRBD2. The germline V gene has CDR1 SGHTA and CDR2 FQGNSA. The CDR3 runs 16 residues. The V segment lost 1 base and the J segment 0 bases; nucleotides outside the gene matches: 2.

The chain links TRBV10-3 to TRBJ1-2; D gene ambiguous. Trimming cost V 7 bases and J 2 bases, with 11 bases left between them. The CDR3 length is 13 residues. In germline, CDR1 is ENHRY, CDR2 SYGVKD. The CDR3 is CAINREINYGYTF. CDR3 bases: TGTGCCATCAACCGGGAAATAAACTATGGCTACACCTTC.

This chain joins TRBV5-1 and TRBJ2-2, with TRBD1 matching over 9 bases. Looked up from germline, CDR1 is SGHRS and CDR2 is YFSETQ. The CDR3 contains 15 residues. Trimming took 0 bases from V and 7 from J; bases not matched to a gene: 4. CDR3 DNA: TGCGCCAGCAGCTTGGAACAGGGGGCGGTCGGGGAGCTGTTTTTT. Translation gives CASSLEQGAVGELFF.

The chain uses TRBV6-5 and TRBJ2-2, with a weak D call TRBD1 (5 bases). This CDR3 contains 15 residues. Trimming stripped 5 bases from V and 3 bases from J, with 13 bases between. From germline, CDR1 is MNHEY and CDR2 SVGAGI. Here the CDR3 reads CASSQGQGYTGELFF. CDR3 bases: TGTGCCAGCAGTCAAGGGCAGGGTTACACCGGGGAGCTGTTTTTT.

This clone was picked up a small number of times. The V and J genes are TRBV5-1 and TRBJ1-4; 7 bases line up with TRBD1. The CDR3 runs 12 residues. With V trimmed by 7 bases and J by 7 bases, 4 bases remained unmatched. Per germline, CDR1 SGHRS and CDR2 YFSETQ. CDR3 protein: CASSSGGEKLFF. In nucleotides, the CDR3 is TGCGCCAGCTCCTCAGGGGGTGAAAAACTGTTTTTT. The entire variable domain, with the rest obtained from reference TRBV5-1 and TRBJ1-4, is as follows: KAGVTQTPRYLIKTRGQQVTLSCSPISGHRSVSWYQQTPGQGLQFLFEYFSETQRNKGNFPGRFSGRQFSNSRSEMNVSTLELGDSALYLCASSSGGEKLFFGSGTQLSVL.

The rearrangement links TRBV6-1 to TRBJ2-1, with 12 bases that match TRBD2. Germline V gene lookup returns CDR1 MNHNS and CDR2 SASEGT. This CDR3 spans 15 amino acids. Losses at the gene ends were 4 bases for V and 4 bases for J; bases not matched to a gene: 2. The CDR3 loop reads CASSALAGGYNEQFF. CDR3 sequence (DNA): TGTGCCAGCAGTGCCCTAGCGGGGGGGTACAATGAGCAGTTCTTC.